This passage covers 20 T cell receptor beta chains from one sample sequenced in a study of blood T cell repertoires in COVID-19. The table came from immunoSEQ multiplex PCR; TCRdb's copy has only in-frame clones and leaves some out. The sample lists hundreds of thousands of clones, about 83% occurring once. The sequenced material came from peripheral blood. The receptor source for this set is an elderly man with acute or convalescent COVID-19.

The V gene is TRBV6-5, the J gene TRBJ1-5, with 7 bases lining up with TRBD1. V dropped 5 bases and J dropped 2; count of bases not matched to a gene: 6. The CDR3 consists of 15 residues. Looked up from germline, CDR1 is MNHEY and CDR2 is SVGAGI. Here the CDR3 reads CASSLYTGGNQPQHF. The CDR3 DNA reads TGTGCCAGCAGTCTATATACAGGGGGCAATCAGCCCCAGCATTTT.

The chain joins TRBV11-3 to TRBJ2-7, with a weak D call TRBD2 (5 bases). From germline, CDR1 is SGHNT and CDR2 YENEEA. There are 13 residues in the CDR3. V was clipped by 1 base and J by 3 bases, with 7 bases between them. The DNA for the CDR3 is TGTGCCAGCAGCTTAGCGGCGGGCTACGAGCAGTACTTC. Translating it yields CASSLAAGYEQYF.

A few counts support this clone. The DNA for the CDR3 is TGCAGCGTTTACCCTGGGGACAGGGAATCTTTAAGCTCCTACGAGCAGTACTTC. Its protein is CSVYPGDRESLSSYEQYF. This chain connects TRBV29-1 to TRBJ2-7; 9 bases agree with TRBD1. CDR1 SQVTM and CDR2 ANQGSEA come from the germline V gene. The J segment lost 0 bases and the V segment lost 5 bases, leaving 17 bases of the junction unmatched. The CDR3 is 18 residues long.

The chain links TRBV28 to TRBJ1-4, with 8 nucleotides matching TRBD1. The germline V gene encodes CDR1 MDHEN and CDR2 SYDVKM. This CDR3 has 14 residues. V dropped 8 bases and J dropped 13; count of bases not matched to a gene: 15. CDR3 nucleotide sequence: TGTGCCAGCTCCTTGGGGACAGGTACCACAGGACTGTTTTTT. Protein sequence: CASSLGTGTTGLFF.

The V gene is TRBV11-3, the J gene TRBJ2-1; D is possibly TRBD2 (5 bases). The CDR3 runs to 14 residues. Trimming took 6 bases from V and 5 from J, leaving 14 bases between them. Looked up from germline, CDR1 is SGHNT and CDR2 is YENEEA. Here the CDR3 DNA reads TGTGCCAGCAGTCGTGGAGGAAAGGACAATGAGCAGTTCTTC. It yields the protein CASSRGGKDNEQFF.

The rearrangement joins TRBV19 to TRBJ1-4; no clear D. The CDR3 covers 14 residues. Looked up from germline, CDR1 is LNHDA and CDR2 is SQIVND (reference sequence). The ends were cut back, 6 bases at V and 4 bases at J, with 12 bases in the middle. CDR3 coding DNA: TGTGCCAGTAGCCCTACCGGGAATAATGAAAAACTGTTTTTT. Translation gives CASSPTGNNEKLFF. The variable domain in full, completed from reference TRBV19 and TRBJ1-4, reads DGGITQSPKYLFRKEGQNVTLSCEQNLNHDAMYWYRQDPGQGLRLIYYSQIVNDFQKGDIAEGYSVSREKKESFPLTVTSAQKNPTAFYLCASSPTGNNEKLFFGSGTQLSVL.

This clone was seen only a few times. J is TRBJ2-7 and V is TRBV7-3, with 10 bases fitting TRBD1. V lost 3 bases, J lost 5 bases, and 7 bases stayed unmatched. Looked up from germline, CDR1 is SGHTA and CDR2 is FQGTGA. This CDR3 region has 15 residues. The CDR3 here is CASSLTGQGVDEQYF. CDR3 nucleotides: TGTGCCAGCAGCTTGACCGGACAGGGGGTCGACGAGCAGTACTTC. Filled out from reference TRBV7-3 and TRBJ2-7, the complete variable domain reads GAGVSQTPSNKVTEKGKYVELRCDPISGHTALYWYRQSLGQGPEFLIYFQGTGAADDSGLPNDRFFAVRPEGSVSTLKIQRTERGDSAVYLCASSLTGQGVDEQYFGPGTRLTVT.

Points on this clone: The identical CDR3 is also encoded by other nucleotide sequences in the sample. V gene TRBV30 combines with J gene TRBJ1-3; D unclear. In germline, CDR1 is GTSNPN, CDR2 SVGIG (reference sequence). The CDR3 runs 14 residues. The ends were cut back, 0 bases at V and 4 bases at J, with 10 bases in the middle. CDR3 nucleotide sequence: TGTGCCTGGAGTGTTGGCGGAACGGGAAACACCATATATTTT. Translating it yields CAWSVGGTGNTIYF.

V gene TRBV5-4 combines with J gene TRBJ2-7; 10 bases fit TRBD1. The J segment lost 5 bases and the V segment lost 2 bases, leaving 7 bases of the junction unmatched. Germline CDR1 and CDR2: SGHNT and YYREEE (reference sequence). The CDR3 has 15 residues. CDR3 in DNA: TGTGCCAGCAGCTTTACGGGACAGGGGACCGACGAGCAGTACTTC. Amino acid sequence: CASSFTGQGTDEQYF.

This clone was seen once. This chain joins TRBV5-8 and TRBJ1-6, with TRBD1 as a possible D gene (5 bases). CDR1 and CDR2 from the germline V gene are SGHTS and YDEGEE. This CDR3 has 13 amino acids. V lost 4 bases and J lost 8, with 10 bases in between. CDR3 sequence reads: CASSPGGDSPLHF. The CDR3 DNA is TGTGCCAGCAGCCCCGGGGGGGATTCACCCCTCCACTTT. Looking up the rest from reference TRBV5-8 and TRBJ1-6 gives the full variable domain: EAGVTQSPTHLIKTRGQQATLRCSPISGHTSVYWYQQALGLGLQFLLWYDEGEERNRGNFPPRFSGRQFPNYSSELNVNALELEDSALYLCASSPGGDSPLHFGNGTRLTVT.

The chain links TRBV7-8 to TRBJ1-5; no definite D call. The CDR3 length is 15 residues. With 1 base removed from V and 4 bases from J, the gap between germline ends came to 11 bases. Germline CDR1 reads SGHVS; CDR2 reads FQNEAQ. The DNA for the CDR3 is TGTGCCAGCAGCTTAGGGACGGGAGAAAATCAGCCCCAGCATTTT. Translating it yields CASSLGTGENQPQHF.

V and J are TRBV3-1 (or the pseudogene TRBV3-2) and TRBJ2-3, with D possibly TRBD2 on 6 matching bases. From germline, CDR1 is LGHDT and CDR2 YNNKEL (reference sequence). The CDR3 length is 12 residues. V was clipped by 6 bases and J by 3 bases, with 7 bases between them. As DNA, the CDR3 is TGTGCCAGCAGGGGGGGTACAGATACGCAGTATTTT. This codes for CASRGGTDTQYF.

This chain links TRBV5-1 with TRBJ2-7; no reliable D call. The CDR3 has 17 amino acids. V shed 0 bases and J shed 3 bases, with 19 bases lying between them. Germline CDR1 SGHRS, CDR2 YFSETQ. As DNA, the CDR3 is TGCGCCAGCAGCTTGGAGCTGCTTGGGCAGAAAGGCTACGAGCAGTACTTC. This encodes CASSLELLGQKGYEQYF.

This rearrangement joins TRBV5-1 to TRBJ1-1; TRBD1 matches at 7 bases. V was clipped by 6 bases and J by 4 bases; unmatched bases: 12. Germline V gene sequence: CDR1 SGHRS, CDR2 YFSETQ. The CDR3 is 15 residues long. The CDR3 DNA follows: TGCGCCAGCATTGTGGGACAGAAACGGGGCACTGAAGCTTTCTTT. Protein sequence: CASIVGQKRGTEAFF. Full variable domain (remainder filled in from reference TRBV5-1 and TRBJ1-1): KAGVTQTPRYLIKTRGQQVTLSCSPISGHRSVSWYQQTPGQGLQFLFEYFSETQRNKGNFPGRFSGRQFSNSRSEMNVSTLELGDSALYLCASIVGQKRGTEAFFGQGTRLTVV.

In this sample, this clone turned up a few times. V gene TRBV3-1 (or the pseudogene TRBV3-2) combines with J gene TRBJ1-1; D is ambiguous. Germline loops: CDR1 LGHDT, CDR2 YNNKEL (reference sequence). The length of the CDR3 is 11 residues. Trimming left V 6 bases short and J 8 bases short, with 10 bases between. The CDR3 spells CASSQINEAFF. CDR3 DNA sequence: TGTGCCAGCAGTCAGATAAACGAAGCTTTCTTT.

V and J are TRBV2 and TRBJ1-5; D remains unclear. Trimming removed 8 bases at V and 6 bases at J, with 11 bases between. The germline CDR1 and CDR2 sequences are SNHLY and FYNNEI. This CDR3 is 12 amino acids long. CDR3 sequence reads: CASGDAGQPQHF. The CDR3 nucleotides read TGTGCCAGCGGGGATGCGGGTCAGCCCCAGCATTTT.

This clone has only one observation. The J gene is TRBJ2-5, the V gene TRBV2, with 7 nucleotides matching TRBD2. CDR1 is SNHLY, CDR2 FYNNEI, per germline. The CDR3 sequence is 13 residues long. J gave up 4 bases and V 6 bases, and 5 bases lay outside the gene matches. The CDR3 nucleotides read TGTGCCAGCAGCCTCTGGGAGGGAGAGACCCAGTACTTC. Translation gives CASSLWEGETQYF.

This clone was found once. The chain combines TRBV20-1 with TRBJ1-2; a weak D match, TRBD1 (5 bases). Deletions cut 6 bases from V and 6 bases from J, with 11 bases between. Germline assignment: CDR1 DFQATT and CDR2 SNEGSKA (reference sequence). The CDR3 is made up of 11 amino acids. The CDR3 DNA reads as TGCAGTGCCTACGGACATGATGGCTACACCTTC. Its protein is CSAYGHDGYTF.

This chain uses TRBV11-2 with TRBJ2-3, with 8 bases aligning to TRBD1. Germline V gives CDR1 SGHAT, CDR2 FQNNGV. CDR3 length equals 17 residues. The ends lost 5 bases at V and 2 bases at J; junction bases unmatched: 12. The CDR3 coding sequence is TGTGCCAGCAGCCGAGGGACGACAGGGGTTGCCACAGATACGCAGTATTTT. Amino acid sequence: CASSRGTTGVATDTQYF.

This chain connects TRBV7-2 to TRBJ1-2; D remains ambiguous. CDR3 size: 13 residues. Germline V lookup: CDR1 SGHTA, CDR2 FQGNSA. V was clipped by 6 bases and J by 0 bases, with 8 bases between them. DNA for the CDR3: TGTGCCAGCAGTCTATCAACTAACTATGGCTACACCTTC. Translating it yields CASSLSTNYGYTF.